Listed below are T cell receptor beta chains from one sample, sequenced in a study of immune heterogeneity within non-small cell lung tumors. TCRdb ran MiXCR on the multiplex PCR reads and lists one entry per CDR3 protein. Here the sample spans under 7,000 distinct CDR3 sequences, around 20% being singletons. Specimen: lung tumor tissue. These receptors all come from a woman aged 60 to 75 with non-small cell lung cancer. The CDR3 runs from the conserved cysteine through the conserved F or W. A D gene is named only where the DNA matches it firmly. Clone sizes are given selectively: once, few, many, or a class where the clone is expanded.

j_call v_call d_call clone_size cdr3_nt cdr3_aa
TRBJ2-1 TRBV9 . many TGTGCCAGCAGCGTAGGGGTTGGGAATGAGCAGTTCTTC CASSVGVGNEQFF
TRBJ2-2 TRBV5-1 . medium-sized TGCGCCAGCCGGCAAAACACCGGGGAGCTGTTTTTT CASRQNTGELFF
TRBJ1-1 TRBV28 TRBD1 medium-sized TGTGCCAGCAGTTTATGGAGGGGGCTTCTTATGAACACTGAAGCTTTCTTT CASSLWRGLLMNTEAFF
TRBJ2-1 TRBV6-2/TRBV6-3 TRBD2 few TGTGCCAGCACCGGATCCCTAGCGGGAATGGATGAGCAGCTCTTC CASTGSLAGMDEQLF
TRBJ1-5 TRBV6-1 . medium-sized TGTGCCAGCAGTCCGTATCTGACCGTTATTGAACAGCCCCAGCATTTT CASSPYLTVIEQPQHF
TRBJ2-1 TRBV20-1 TRBD2 few TGCAGTGCTAGCGTCCCCGCTAGCGGGAGATTTGATGAGCAGTTCTTC CSASVPASGRFDEQFF
TRBJ2-7 TRBV5-1 TRBD1 medium-sized TGCGCCAGCAGCCAGACAGGGGGGACCCACGAGCAGTACTTC CASSQTGGTHEQYF
TRBJ2-5 TRBV7-9 . . TGTGCCAGCAGCCCGGGGAACTGGGAGACCCAGTACTTC CASSPGNWETQYF
TRBJ2-2 TRBV3-1 TRBD1 few TGTGCCAGCAGCCCGGGACAGGGCTGGACCGGGGAGCTGTTTTTT CASSPGQGWTGELFF
TRBJ1-5 TRBV28 . few TGTGCCAGCAGTTTTAAGAATCAGCCCCAGCATTTT CASSFKNQPQHF
TRBJ2-1 TRBV9 TRBD1 few TGTGCCAGCAGCGAGTTACGGACAGGGGTATCTGAGCAGTTCTTC CASSELRTGVSEQFF
TRBJ1-1 TRBV6-2/TRBV6-3 . medium-sized TGTGCCAGCAGGGAGAACACTGAAGCTTTCTTT CASRENTEAFF
TRBJ1-4 TRBV29-1 TRBD1 many TGCAGCGTCCCATTTAGTACTTCGGGGACAGGGACTGAAAAACTGTTTTTT CSVPFSTSGTGTEKLFF
TRBJ2-2 TRBV5-1 TRBD2 medium-sized TGCGCCAGCAGCCTGGATGAAACCGGGACTAGTACGAACACCGGGGAGCTGTTTTTT CASSLDETGTSTNTGELFF
TRBJ1-6 TRBV5-1 . medium-sized TGCGCCAGCACAAGAGGGAGCAGGGATTCACCCCTCCACTTT CASTRGSRDSPLHF
TRBJ2-2 TRBV12-3/TRBV12-4 TRBD2 medium-sized TGTGCCAGCAGGTCCCGGACTAGCCGGGGCACCGGGGAGCTGTTTTTT CASRSRTSRGTGELFF
TRBJ1-2 TRBV6-1 . few TGTGCCAGCAGTGGGACCGGCGGGAGCTATGGCTACGCCTTC CASSGTGGSYGYAF
TRBJ1-1 TRBV12-3/TRBV12-4 . medium-sized TGTGCCAGCAGTTTAGATTACAGTCTGTTTTCCTTT CASSLDYSLFSF
TRBJ1-6 TRBV27 . medium-sized TGTGCCAGCAGTTTACGGGGAAGACCCCTCCACTTT CASSLRGRPLHF
TRBJ2-6 TRBV7-9 . medium-sized TGTGCCAGCAGCCTCCTGGGGGCAGGGGCTGGGGCCAACGTCCTGACTTTC CASSLLGAGAGANVLTF
TRBJ1-5 TRBV6-1 . . TGTGTCAGCCGACGGATCTCTCGAGGGGCTCGTCAGCCCCAGCATTTT CVSRRISRGARQPQHF
TRBJ2-7 TRBV11-2 TRBD2 . TGTGCCAGCAGCTCCCAAGGGGGCCTAGCGGGAGAAGGCTACGAGCAGTACTTC CASSSQGGLAGEGYEQYF
TRBJ2-1 TRBV10-1 . medium-sized TGCGCCAGCAGTGCCGGGACCCATAGTCGGGAGTACAATGAGCAGTTCTTC CASSAGTHSREYNEQFF
TRBJ1-5 TRBV30 TRBD1 medium-sized TGTGCCTGGAGTGTCATTAACAGGGGAAGCAATCAGCCCCAGCATTTT CAWSVINRGSNQPQHF
TRBJ2-7 TRBV28 TRBD1 large TGTGCCAGCAGTCTCCTGACAGGGGGCCACGAGCAGTACTTC CASSLLTGGHEQYF
TRBJ1-5 TRBV2 . medium-sized TGTGCCAGCAGTGTAGTGGCTAATAGCAATCAGCCCCAGCATTTT CASSVVANSNQPQHF
TRBJ2-3 TRBV20-1 TRBD2 . TGCAGTGCTAGTCGGGGAGGGCTTAGCACAGATACGCAGTATTTT CSASRGGLSTDTQYF
TRBJ2-2 TRBV7-3 TRBD1 . TGTGCCAGAAGCCAAACAGGGGGAGGCACCGGGGAGCTGTTTTTT CARSQTGGGTGELFF
TRBJ2-1 TRBV6-1 . medium-sized TGTGCCAGCAGTGAAATTGGGGGAGGACTATACAATGAGCAGTTCTTC CASSEIGGGLYNEQFF
TRBJ1-1 TRBV10-3 . medium-sized TGTGCCATCAAGGGCAGGGGAAACACTGAAGCTTTCTTT CAIKGRGNTEAFF
TRBJ2-5 TRBV7-2 TRBD1 many TGTGCCAGCAGCCCCGGGACAGGGGGTGAGACCCAGTACTTC CASSPGTGGETQYF
TRBJ1-1 TRBV30 . medium-sized TGTGCCTGGAGTCCGATGACAGGCGTGAACACTGAAGCTTTCTTT CAWSPMTGVNTEAFF
TRBJ2-4 TRBV14 TRBD1 . TGTGCCAGCCAGGACAGGGGGGTTTCAAAAAACATTCAGTACTTC CASQDRGVSKNIQYF
TRBJ2-7 TRBV2 . medium-sized TGTGCCAGCAGTGAACGGACCGGGGTCTCCTACGAGCAGTACTTC CASSERTGVSYEQYF
TRBJ2-7 TRBV6-1 . medium-sized TGTGCCAGCAGTGAAAGTAGCGGAGGGGTCTACGAGCAGTACTTC CASSESSGGVYEQYF
TRBJ2-7 TRBV2 TRBD2 medium-sized TGTGCCAGCAGTGAAGCCCAAGGGGAGCGGGACTACGAGCAGTACTTC CASSEAQGERDYEQYF
TRBJ2-7 TRBV7-8 . . TGTGCTAGCAGCCTGGGACTGCAGAATTACGAGCAGTACTTC CASSLGLQNYEQYF
TRBJ2-3 TRBV5-1 TRBD2 many TGCGCCAGCAGCGAGGGGACTAGCGTTACGCAGTATTTT CASSEGTSVTQYF
TRBJ1-3 TRBV15 TRBD1 medium-sized TGTGCCACCAGCAGAACCCGGGGGACAGTTTCGAGCTCTGGAAACACCATATATTTT CATSRTRGTVSSSGNTIYF
TRBJ1-1 TRBV12-3/TRBV12-4 TRBD1 . TGTGCCAGCAGTCACAGGGGGTTTGGTGCTTTCTTT CASSHRGFGAFF
TRBJ2-1 TRBV12-3/TRBV12-4 . medium-sized TGTGCCAGCAGTTCCCAGGGTGGAGGGCAGTTCTTC CASSSQGGGQFF
TRBJ2-7 TRBV20-1 TRBD2 medium-sized TGCAGTGGGGAACTAGCGGGTGGGACCTACGAGCAGTACTTC CSGELAGGTYEQYF
TRBJ1-2 TRBV6-1 TRBD1 medium-sized TGTGCCAGCAGCCCCGAGGGGGCCCCCAACTATGGCTACACCTTC CASSPEGAPNYGYTF
TRBJ1-5 TRBV20-1 TRBD1 medium-sized TGCAGTGCGGCAACAGGGGGCGCGGGGGATCAGCCCCAGCATTTT CSAATGGAGDQPQHF
TRBJ1-2 TRBV28 TRBD1 many TGTGCCAGCAGTTTGGGGGGGACAGGGGGTCGAGGCTACACCTTC CASSLGGTGGRGYTF
TRBJ2-4 TRBV30 TRBD1 . TGTGCCTGGAGGGGGGACAGACTAGCCAAAAACATTCAGTACTTC CAWRGDRLAKNIQYF
TRBJ1-1 TRBV14 . . TGTGCCAGCAGCCAATACAGGGTCATGAGCACTGAAGCTTTCTTT CASSQYRVMSTEAFF
TRBJ1-2 TRBV25-1 . medium-sized TGTGCCAGCAGTGAATATATCCTCAGGGCGGGTTATGGCTACACCTTC CASSEYILRAGYGYTF
TRBJ2-4 TRBV7-2 . many TGTGCCAGCAGCTTAGTTCCAGGGTTAGGCAAAAACATTCAGTACTTC CASSLVPGLGKNIQYF
TRBJ2-5 TRBV20-1 TRBD2 . TGCAGTGCTATGGGGGGGACTGAGTCTCAAGAGACCCAGTACTTC CSAMGGTESQETQYF
TRBJ1-6 TRBV2 . medium-sized TGTGCCAGCAGTGAATATGAAACCTATAATTCACCCCTCCACTTT CASSEYETYNSPLHF
TRBJ1-4 TRBV2 . medium-sized TGTGCCAGCAGTGAAGAGGGGGGGAATGAAAAACTGTTTTTT CASSEEGGNEKLFF
TRBJ1-1 TRBV3-1 . medium-sized TGTGCCAGCAGCCAAGATAACAGGGCTTTTGAAGCTTTCTTT CASSQDNRAFEAFF
TRBJ2-2 TRBV7-8 . many TGTGCCAGCAGCCCCGGGGAGCTGTTTTTT CASSPGELFF
TRBJ2-7 TRBV12-3/TRBV12-4 . large TGTGCCAGCAGTTGGCAGGGTTACGAGCAGTACTTC CASSWQGYEQYF